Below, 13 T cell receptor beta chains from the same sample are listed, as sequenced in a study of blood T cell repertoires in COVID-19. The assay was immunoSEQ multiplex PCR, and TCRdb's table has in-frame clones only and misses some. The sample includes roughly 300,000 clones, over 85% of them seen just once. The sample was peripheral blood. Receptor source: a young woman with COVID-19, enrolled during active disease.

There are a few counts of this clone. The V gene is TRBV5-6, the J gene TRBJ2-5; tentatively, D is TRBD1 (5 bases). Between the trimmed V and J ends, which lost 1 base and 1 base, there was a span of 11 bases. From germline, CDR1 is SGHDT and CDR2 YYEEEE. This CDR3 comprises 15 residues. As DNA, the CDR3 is TGTGCCAGCAGCTTGACAGGCTCTTTCCAAGAGACCCAGTACTTC. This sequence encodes CASSLTGSFQETQYF.

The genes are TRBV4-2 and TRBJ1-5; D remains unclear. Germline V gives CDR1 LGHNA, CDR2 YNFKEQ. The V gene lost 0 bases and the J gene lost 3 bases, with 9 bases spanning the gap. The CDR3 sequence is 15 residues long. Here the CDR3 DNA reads TGTGCCAGCAGCCAAGATGCAGGTTACAATCAGCCCCAGCATTTT. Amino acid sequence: CASSQDAGYNQPQHF.

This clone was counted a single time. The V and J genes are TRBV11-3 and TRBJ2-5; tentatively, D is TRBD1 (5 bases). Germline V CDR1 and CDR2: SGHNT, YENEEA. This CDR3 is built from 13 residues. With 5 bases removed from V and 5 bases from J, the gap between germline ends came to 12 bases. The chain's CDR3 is CASSPRWGETQYF. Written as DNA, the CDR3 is TGTGCCAGCAGCCCCCGCTGGGGCGAGACCCAGTACTTC.

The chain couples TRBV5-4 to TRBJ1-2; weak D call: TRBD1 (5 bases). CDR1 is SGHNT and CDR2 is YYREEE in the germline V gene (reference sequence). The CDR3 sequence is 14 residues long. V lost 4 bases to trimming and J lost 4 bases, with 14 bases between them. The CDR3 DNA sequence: TGTGCCAGCAGCCCCCCGGGGGAGCCCTATGGCTACACCTTC. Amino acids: CASSPPGEPYGYTF.

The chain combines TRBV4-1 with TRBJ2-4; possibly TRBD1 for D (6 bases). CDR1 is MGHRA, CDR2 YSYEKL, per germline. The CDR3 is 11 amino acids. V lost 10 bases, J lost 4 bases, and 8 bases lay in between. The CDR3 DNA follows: TGCGCCATCGACAGGAAAAACATTCAGTACTTC. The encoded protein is CAIDRKNIQYF.

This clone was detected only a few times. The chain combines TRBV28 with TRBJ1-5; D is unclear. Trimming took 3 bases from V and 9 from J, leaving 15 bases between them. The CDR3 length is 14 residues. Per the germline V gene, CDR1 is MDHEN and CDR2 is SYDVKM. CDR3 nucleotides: TGTGCCAGCAGTTTTCGGCAGGCCATGAGGCCCCAGCATTTT. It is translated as CASSFRQAMRPQHF.

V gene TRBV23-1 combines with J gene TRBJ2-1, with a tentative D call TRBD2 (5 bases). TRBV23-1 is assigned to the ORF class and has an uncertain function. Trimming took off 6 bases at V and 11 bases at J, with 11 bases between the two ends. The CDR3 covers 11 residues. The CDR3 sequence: CASRLLGKQFF. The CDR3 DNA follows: TGCGCCAGCAGGCTACTAGGAAAGCAGTTCTTC.

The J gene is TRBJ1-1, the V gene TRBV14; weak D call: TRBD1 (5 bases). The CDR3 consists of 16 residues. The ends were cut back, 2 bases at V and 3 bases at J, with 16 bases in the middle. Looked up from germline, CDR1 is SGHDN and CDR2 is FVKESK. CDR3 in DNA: TGTGCCAGCAGCCAAACACTTTGGACATCTTACACTGAAGCTTTCTTT. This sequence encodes CASSQTLWTSYTEAFF.

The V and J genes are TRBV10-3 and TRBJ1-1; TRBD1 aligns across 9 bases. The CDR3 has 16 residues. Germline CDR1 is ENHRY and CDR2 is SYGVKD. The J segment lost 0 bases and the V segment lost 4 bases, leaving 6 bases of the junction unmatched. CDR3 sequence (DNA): TGTGCCATCAGTGCAGGGACAGGGATTATGAACACTGAAGCTTTCTTT. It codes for CAISAGTGIMNTEAFF.

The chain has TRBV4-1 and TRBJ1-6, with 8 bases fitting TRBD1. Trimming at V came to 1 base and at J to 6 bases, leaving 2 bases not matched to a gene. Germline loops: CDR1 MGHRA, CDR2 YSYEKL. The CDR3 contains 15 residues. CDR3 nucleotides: TGCGCCAGCAGCCAAGTGGACAGGGCTAATTCACCCCTCCACTTT. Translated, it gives CASSQVDRANSPLHF.

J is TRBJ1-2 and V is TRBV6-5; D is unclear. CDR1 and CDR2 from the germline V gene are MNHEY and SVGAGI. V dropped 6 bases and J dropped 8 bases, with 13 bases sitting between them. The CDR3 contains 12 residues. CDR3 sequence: CASRYSSGGYTF. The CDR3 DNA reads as TGTGCCAGCAGGTACAGCTCGGGAGGCTACACCTTC.

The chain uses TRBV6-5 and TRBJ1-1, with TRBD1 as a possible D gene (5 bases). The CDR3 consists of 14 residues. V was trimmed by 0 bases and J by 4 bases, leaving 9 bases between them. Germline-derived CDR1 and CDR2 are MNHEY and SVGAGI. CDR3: CASSYSAQGTEAFF. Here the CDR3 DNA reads TGTGCCAGCAGTTACTCCGCCCAGGGCACTGAAGCTTTCTTT.

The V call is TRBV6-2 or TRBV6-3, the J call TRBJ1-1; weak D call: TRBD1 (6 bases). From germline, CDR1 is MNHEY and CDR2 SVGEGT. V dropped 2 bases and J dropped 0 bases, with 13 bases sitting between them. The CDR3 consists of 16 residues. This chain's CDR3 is CASSYEQGILNTEAFF. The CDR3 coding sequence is TGTGCCAGCAGTTACGAGCAGGGGATTCTGAACACTGAAGCTTTCTTT.